This T cell receptor beta chain was found in a study of vaccination and CD4 T cells after COVID-19. The V gene lost 4 bases and the J gene lost 3 bases, with 13 bases spanning the gap. The CDR3 totals 14 residues. From germline, CDR1 is SGHVT and CDR2 SQSDAQ. Via MiXCR, TCRdb re-called the PCR reads, giving one row per CDR3 protein. This table has 15,000 to 20,000 distinct CDR3 sequences, around two thirds appearing once. This chain uses TRBV7-4 with TRBJ2-7; a weak D match, TRBD1 (5 bases). The receptor's source is a human donor who had recovered from COVID-19. The sample in question was CD4+ T cells from blood, obtained before SARS-CoV-2 vaccination. CDR3 nucleotides: TGTGCCAGCAGCTCGAAAGCCAGGGTCTACGAGCAGTACTTC. Amino acid sequence: CASSSKARVYEQYF. The full variable domain, completed using reference TRBV7-4 and TRBJ2-7, is GAGVSQSPRYKVAKRGRDVALRCDSISGHVTLYWYRQTLGQGSEVLTYSQSDAQRDKSGRPSGRFSAERPERSVSTLKIQRTEQGDSAVYLCASSSKARVYEQYFGPGTRLTVT.